One sample yielded the 15 T cell receptor beta chains listed below, sequenced in a study of blood T cell repertoires in COVID-19 (dated by TCRdb to about 2020). Libraries were prepared through the immunoSEQ multiplex PCR assay. Entries here come from immuneACCESS through TCRdb and include only in-frame sequences with V and J called. Some clones fail to appear in such tables; in the studies checked, an unresolved V gene covers under half of the shortfall, and the cause of the remainder is unknown. The sample table lists more than 200,000 clones, 80% to 85% of them with a count of one. The ten largest clones capture 4.2% of the sample. The specimen sequenced was peripheral blood. The receptors were sampled from a man aged 55-75 years with acute or convalescent COVID-19.

With respect to this clone: Other DNA sequences of this sample code for an identical CDR3. The J gene is TRBJ1-1, the V gene TRBV7-9, with D uncertain. Trimming took off 2 bases at V and 3 bases at J, with 7 bases between the two ends. Germline V CDR1 and CDR2: SEHNR, FQNEAQ (reference sequence). The CDR3 contains 13 residues. In nucleotides, the CDR3 is TGTGCCAGCAGCTTAAGCAGGTACACTGAAGCTTTCTTT. It is translated as CASSLSRYTEAFF. Using reference TRBV7-9 and TRBJ1-1 for the parts outside the CDR3, the full variable domain is DTGVSQNPRHKITKRGQNVTFRCDPISEHNRLYWYRQTLGQGPEFLTYFQNEAQLEKSRLLSDRFSAERPKGSFSTLEIQRTEQGDSAMYLCASSLSRYTEAFFGQGTRLTVV.

The chain uses TRBV12-3 or TRBV12-4 and TRBJ2-1; 7 bases map to TRBD1. The trim removed 1 base at V and 15 bases at J, leaving 6 bases unmatched. The CDR3 has 12 amino acids. The CDR3 sequence is CASSLGRGLGFF. CDR3 sequence (DNA): TGTGCCAGCAGTTTAGGAAGGGGGCTGGGGTTCTTC.

The chain uses TRBV7-9 and TRBJ1-1; D is undetermined. V lost 1 base and J lost 1, with 7 bases in between. CDR1 and CDR2 from the germline V gene are SEHNR and FQNEAQ (reference sequence). The CDR3 loop spans 14 amino acids. The chain's CDR3 is CASSLVSKNTEAFF. Written as DNA, the CDR3 is TGTGCCAGCAGCTTAGTTTCCAAGAACACTGAAGCTTTCTTT.

V is TRBV30 and J is TRBJ2-5; 11 bases agree with TRBD1. CDR1 is GTSNPN and CDR2 is SVGIG in the germline V gene (reference sequence). The V gene end was trimmed by 3 bases and the J gene end by 5 bases; junction bases not matched to a gene: 8. This CDR3 comprises 15 residues. The CDR3 nucleotides read TGTGCCTGGAGCGGACAGGGGGCCCTCGGGGAGACCCAGTACTTC. This translates into CAWSGQGALGETQYF.

The V gene is TRBV4-1, the J gene TRBJ2-1; TRBD1 matches at 11 bases. J was trimmed by 8 bases and V by 4 bases; bases with no gene match: 10. Germline CDR1 and CDR2: MGHRA and YSYEKL. This CDR3 contains 16 residues. The chain's CDR3 is CASSPFPGQGVDEQFF. CDR3 in DNA: TGCGCCAGCAGCCCCTTTCCGGGACAGGGGGTTGATGAGCAGTTCTTC.

For the CDR3, the DNA is TGTGCCAGCAGTTACTCGAGGACTTCTTTGTATGGCTACACCTTC. Translation: CASSYSRTSLYGYTF. The rearrangement uses TRBV6-5 and TRBJ1-2; D is unresolved. CDR1 is MNHEY, CDR2 SVGAGI, per germline. This CDR3 region has 15 residues. Trimming pared 0 bases from V and 5 bases from J, leaving 13 bases between.

V is TRBV6-6 and J is TRBJ1-5; TRBD1 might be the D (5 bases). This CDR3 is 14 amino acids long. Trimming pared 7 bases from V and 6 bases from J, leaving 16 bases between. Germline V gives CDR1 MNHNY, CDR2 SVGAGI (reference sequence). Written as DNA, the CDR3 is TGTGCCAGCACCCCCTGGGGGGAAGGTCAGCCCCAGCATTTT. Protein: CASTPWGEGQPQHF.

The chain carries TRBV5-3 and TRBJ1-5; D might be TRBD1 (5 bases). TRBV5-3 is annotated as an ORF whose role is uncertain. This CDR3 is 11 amino acids long. V was pared by 4 bases and J by 9 bases, with 8 bases between. Written as DNA, the CDR3 is TGTGCCAGAAGCCGGCAGGGGCCCCAGCATTTT. This gives the protein CARSRQGPQHF.

The chain is built from TRBV7-8 and TRBJ2-7; 7 positions match TRBD1. V trimming: 0 bases; J trimming: 2 bases; junction bases outside the gene matches: 4. The CDR3 is 15 residues long. Germline lookup yields CDR1 SGHVS and CDR2 FQNEAQ. CDR3 loop: CASSLAQGVTYEQYF. The CDR3 region has the DNA TGTGCCAGCAGCTTAGCGCAGGGGGTCACCTACGAGCAGTACTTC.

About this clone: This specimen includes other DNA sequences encoding the same CDR3. V and J are TRBV6-1 and TRBJ2-7, with 7 positions matching TRBD2. V lost 3 bases, J lost 0 bases, and 14 bases stayed unmatched. This CDR3 is 18 amino acids long. Germline CDR1 and CDR2: MNHNS and SASEGT. This CDR3 reads CASSDSGGGRASSYEQYF. Here the CDR3 DNA reads TGTGCCAGCAGTGATAGTGGGGGTGGGAGGGCGAGCTCCTACGAGCAGTACTTC.

The chain joins TRBV6-2 or TRBV6-3 to TRBJ2-3; possible D gene TRBD1, 8 bases. There are 13 residues in the CDR3. The V gene lost 2 bases and the J gene lost 11 bases, with 14 bases spanning the gap. Germline CDR1 and CDR2: MNHEY and SVGEGT. CDR3 protein: CASSYGTGGGQYF. The DNA of the CDR3 is TGTGCCAGCAGTTACGGGACAGGCGGGGGGCAGTATTTT.

The CDR3 coding sequence is TGCAGTGCTAGTAGCCCCCAGGGGGGTCGTGGCTACACCTTC. Protein sequence: CSASSPQGGRGYTF. The chain is built from TRBV20-1 and TRBJ1-2; TRBD1 matches at 7 bases. The germline V gene has CDR1 DFQATT and CDR2 SNEGSKA (reference sequence). Trimming cost V 3 bases and J 7 bases; bases outside gene matches: 11. The CDR3 extends over 14 amino acids.

The chain employs TRBV2 and TRBJ2-5; possible D gene TRBD2, 6 bases. Germline CDR1 and CDR2: SNHLY and FYNNEI. The V and J ends lost 3 bases and 6 bases respectively, with 17 bases between them. The CDR3 is made up of 15 amino acids. CDR3 amino acids: CASSDEWLASKTQYF. For the CDR3, the DNA is TGTGCCAGCAGTGATGAATGGCTAGCGAGTAAGACCCAGTACTTC.

This clone has just a few counts. The genes are TRBV10-3 and TRBJ2-5, with a weak D call TRBD1 (6 bases). CDR3 length: 12 amino acids. With 10 bases removed from V and 3 bases from J, the gap between germline ends came to 12 bases. Germline CDR1 reads ENHRY; CDR2 reads SYGVKD. Here the CDR3 reads CATRDIEETQYF. For the CDR3, the DNA is TGTGCCACACGGGACATAGAAGAGACCCAGTACTTC.

With respect to this clone: Other DNA variants within this sample encode the same CDR3. This chain joins TRBV5-1 and TRBJ2-1, with 9 nucleotides matching TRBD2. V lost 4 bases and J lost 4; bases outside the gene matches: 12. The germline gives CDR1 SGHRS, CDR2 YFSETQ. The CDR3 covers 17 residues. CDR3 coding DNA: TGCGCCAGCAGCCCGGGATCCAGAGCGGGGGGATACAATGAGCAGTTCTTC. As protein: CASSPGSRAGGYNEQFF.